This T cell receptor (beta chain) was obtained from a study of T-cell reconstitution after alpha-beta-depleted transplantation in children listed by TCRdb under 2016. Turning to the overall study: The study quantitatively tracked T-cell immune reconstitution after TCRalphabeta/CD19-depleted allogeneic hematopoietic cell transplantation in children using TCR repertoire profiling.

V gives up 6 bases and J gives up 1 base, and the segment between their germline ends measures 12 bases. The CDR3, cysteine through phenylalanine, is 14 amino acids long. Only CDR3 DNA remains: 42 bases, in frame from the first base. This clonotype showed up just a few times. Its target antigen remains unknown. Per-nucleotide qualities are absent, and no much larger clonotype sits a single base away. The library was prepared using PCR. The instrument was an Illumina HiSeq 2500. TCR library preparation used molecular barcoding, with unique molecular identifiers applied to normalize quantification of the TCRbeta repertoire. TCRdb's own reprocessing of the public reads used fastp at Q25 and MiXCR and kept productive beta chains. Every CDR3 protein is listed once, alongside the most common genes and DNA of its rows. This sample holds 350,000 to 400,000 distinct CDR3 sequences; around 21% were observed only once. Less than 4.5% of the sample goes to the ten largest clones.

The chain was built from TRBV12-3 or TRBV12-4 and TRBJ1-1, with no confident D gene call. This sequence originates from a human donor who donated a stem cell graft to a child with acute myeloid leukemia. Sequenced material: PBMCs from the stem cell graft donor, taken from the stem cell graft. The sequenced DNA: TGTGCCAGCAGGCTTTCGACCCCGAACACTGAAGCTTTCTTT. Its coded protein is CASRLSTPNTEAFF.